These 25 T cell receptor beta chains came from one sample sequenced in a study of cytomegalovirus exposure and HLA in healthy donors. 13 Jbeta primers and 60 Vbeta primers were used for the PCR. TCRdb's table, derived via immunoSEQ multiplex PCR, lists solely in-frame clones and lacks some. Among 150,000 to 200,000 clones listed, roughly 85% were seen once. The specimen sequenced was PBMCs. These receptors all come from a woman younger than 45 in good health and CMV-seronegative.

This clone came up once. The J gene is TRBJ2-7, the V gene TRBV29-1; TRBD2 is a possible D gene (5 bases). This CDR3 contains 11 residues. The V gene's germline CDR1 is SQVTM and CDR2 ANQGSEA. V dropped 4 bases and J dropped 3 bases, with 7 bases sitting between them. CDR3 DNA: TGCAGCGTTGGTCGGGGCTACGAGCAGTACTTC. Protein: CSVGRGYEQYF.

V is TRBV7-2 and J is TRBJ1-5, with TRBD1 matching over 7 bases. Losses at the gene ends were 4 bases for V and 6 bases for J; bases not matched to a gene: 3. Germline V gives CDR1 SGHTA, CDR2 FQGNSA. This CDR3 spans 13 amino acids. The chain's CDR3 is CASSYDRAQPQHF. CDR3 nucleotide sequence: TGTGCCAGCAGCTATGACAGGGCTCAGCCCCAGCATTTT.

J is TRBJ2-1 and V is TRBV19; D is perhaps TRBD2 (5 bases). Trimming removed 3 bases at V and 8 bases at J, with 11 bases between. The CDR3 runs 13 residues. Germline V gene data show CDR1 as LNHDA and CDR2 as SQIVND (reference sequence). CDR3 sequence (DNA): TGTGCCAGTAGTATGAGAGGGTTGGATGAGCAGTTCTTC. Translation: CASSMRGLDEQFF. Full variable domain (remainder filled in from reference TRBV19 and TRBJ2-1): DGGITQSPKYLFRKEGQNVTLSCEQNLNHDAMYWYRQDPGQGLRLIYYSQIVNDFQKGDIAEGYSVSREKKESFPLTVTSAQKNPTAFYLCASSMRGLDEQFFGPGTRLTVL.

This chain joins TRBV7-8 and TRBJ1-2; TRBD1 might be the D (6 bases). The CDR3 spans 17 residues. Germline V CDR1 and CDR2: SGHVS, FQNEAQ. V lost 0 bases and J 0 bases, leaving 14 bases between the germline ends. The CDR3 nucleotides are TGTGCCAGCAGCTTAGCTTCCGGACAGCCCCCTAACTATGGCTACACCTTC. It translates to CASSLASGQPPNYGYTF.

V is TRBV7-3 and J is TRBJ2-3, with 11 bases fitting TRBD2. With 5 bases clipped from V and 1 base from J, the junction kept 2 bases outside the gene matches. Germline V gene sequence: CDR1 SGHTA, CDR2 FQGTGA. The CDR3 consists of 15 residues. The CDR3 nucleotides are TGTGCCAGCAGCGAACTAGCGGGAGGCACAGATACGCAGTATTTT. Translation: CASSELAGGTDTQYF.

This clone was picked up one time. V usage is TRBV29-1 and J usage is TRBJ2-4, with D possibly matching TRBD2 (6 bases). Germline CDR1 and CDR2: SQVTM and ANQGSEA. This CDR3 spans 12 amino acids. V shed 3 bases and J shed 7 bases, with 10 bases lying between them. The CDR3 DNA reads as TGCAGCGTTGACGGGGGTCGGAACATTCAGTACTTC. Translated, it gives CSVDGGRNIQYF.

The chain couples TRBV18 to TRBJ2-5, with 8 positions matching TRBD1. J gave up 4 bases and V 0 bases, and 10 bases lay outside the gene matches. The CDR3 is 17 residues long. Germline CDR1 is KGHSH and CDR2 is LQKENI. CDR3 region: CASSPPVDRVLGETQYF. The CDR3 DNA sequence: TGTGCCAGCTCACCACCGGTGGACAGGGTGTTGGGAGAGACCCAGTACTTC.

This rearrangement joins TRBV6-1 to TRBJ1-1, with D possibly matching TRBD1 (5 bases). CDR1 is MNHNS, CDR2 SASEGT, per germline. This CDR3 region has 14 residues. V lost 2 bases, J lost 6 bases, and 13 bases lay in between. CDR3: CASSEWGVRAEAFF. In DNA form, the CDR3 reads TGTGCCAGCAGTGAATGGGGGGTTAGGGCTGAAGCTTTCTTT.

V and J are TRBV5-4 and TRBJ2-7, with TRBD1 matching 8 bases. The CDR3 covers 14 residues. V lost 2 bases, J lost 2 bases, and 3 bases stayed unmatched. Per the germline V gene, CDR1 is SGHNT and CDR2 is YYREEE (reference sequence). CDR3 region: CASSFLGQAYEQYF. CDR3 DNA sequence: TGTGCCAGCAGCTTTTTGGGACAGGCCTACGAGCAGTACTTC.

This chain connects TRBV7-9 to TRBJ2-5; a possible D gene is TRBD1 (6 bases). From germline, CDR1 is SEHNR and CDR2 FQNEAQ (reference sequence). V was shortened by 1 base and J by 5 bases, with 11 bases between the two germline ends. This CDR3 is built from 14 residues. CDR3 sequence (DNA): TGTGCCAGCAGCTTAGGCAGGGGCCGTGAGACCCAGTACTTC. Its translation is CASSLGRGRETQYF.

The chain employs TRBV6-5 and TRBJ1-2; TRBD1 matches at 10 bases. The germline gives CDR1 MNHEY, CDR2 SVGAGI. V was clipped by 2 bases and J by 4 bases; unmatched bases: 7. CDR3 size: 16 residues. CDR3 bases: TGTGCCAGCAGTTACGGACAGGGGGATGAAGGCTATGGCTACACCTTC. This encodes CASSYGQGDEGYGYTF.

V usage is TRBV7-9 and J usage is TRBJ2-7, with 15 bases fitting TRBD2. This CDR3 comprises 17 residues. After removal of 5 bases from V and 0 bases from J, the junction contained 5 bases not matched to a gene. Germline V gene sequence: CDR1 SEHNR, CDR2 FQNEAQ (reference sequence). The CDR3: CASSPGLAGGYSYEQYF. CDR3 nucleotides: TGTGCCAGCAGCCCGGGACTAGCGGGAGGCTACTCCTACGAGCAGTACTTC.

This clone was seen just once. The genes are TRBV5-1 and TRBJ2-2, with D possibly matching TRBD2 (7 bases). Germline V lookup: CDR1 SGHRS, CDR2 YFSETQ. Trimming cost V 7 bases and J 6 bases, with 19 bases left between them. This CDR3 is built from 15 residues. The CDR3 here is CASEQGGPGSGELFF. The DNA for the CDR3 is TGCGCCAGCGAACAGGGAGGGCCCGGGTCCGGGGAGCTGTTTTTT.

The rearrangement joins TRBV19 to TRBJ1-5; TRBD1 matches at 11 bases. V shed 5 bases, J shed 1 base, and the junction held 4 bases outside the gene matches. CDR1 is LNHDA, CDR2 SQIVND, per germline (reference sequence). CDR3 length equals 16 residues. DNA of the CDR3: TGTGCCAGTAGTCCCCGGGACAGGGGGAGCAATCAGCCCCAGCATTTT. Translating gives CASSPRDRGSNQPQHF.

The chain combines TRBV7-8 with TRBJ2-7, with 9 bases aligning to TRBD1. CDR3 size: 15 residues. Germline V gives CDR1 SGHVS, CDR2 FQNEAQ. J lost 4 bases, V lost 5 bases, and 9 bases had no gene match. The CDR3 reads CASSVTGGRIYEQYF. DNA for the CDR3: TGTGCCAGCAGCGTTACAGGGGGCAGAATTTACGAGCAGTACTTC.

This chain links TRBV11-1 with TRBJ2-7; 9 nucleotides match TRBD2. V was clipped by 5 bases and J by 3 bases; unmatched bases: 5. Per germline, CDR1 SGHAT and CDR2 FQDESV (reference sequence). CDR3 length: 14 amino acids. CDR3 coding DNA: TGTGCCAGCAGCCGGGGACTAGCTATCTACGAGCAGTACTTC. Protein sequence: CASSRGLAIYEQYF.

The chain couples TRBV4-1 to TRBJ2-7; D is unclear. CDR3 length: 16 residues. The germline V gene encodes CDR1 MGHRA and CDR2 YSYEKL. V was pared by 8 bases and J by 3 bases, with 23 bases between. Written as DNA, the CDR3 is TGCGCCAGCCAAGACACCGAGCCCTTTTCGATCTACGAGCAGTACTTC. Its protein is CASQDTEPFSIYEQYF.

The V and J genes are TRBV10-3 and TRBJ2-5; 11 nucleotides match TRBD2. The length of the CDR3 is 16 residues. Germline CDR1 ENHRY, CDR2 SYGVKD. J lost 5 bases, V lost 2 bases, and 7 bases had no gene match. The CDR3, as DNA: TGTGCCATCAGTGAGGATAGCGGGGGGGCCGTGGAGACCCAGTACTTC. This codes for CAISEDSGGAVETQYF.

The chain uses TRBV13 and TRBJ1-1; 8 positions agree with TRBD1. The CDR3 has 15 amino acids. Germline CDR1 PRHDT, CDR2 FYEKMQ (reference sequence). J gave up 1 base and V 0 bases, and 1 base lay outside the gene matches. This CDR3 reads CASSLGGQGNTEAFF. The CDR3 DNA sequence: TGTGCCAGCAGCTTAGGCGGACAGGGGAACACTGAAGCTTTCTTT.

The V gene is TRBV19, the J gene TRBJ1-3; D is unclear. V was cut by 3 bases and J by 5 bases, with 14 bases left in between. CDR3 length: 15 amino acids. CDR1 and CDR2 from the germline V gene are LNHDA and SQIVND (reference sequence). The CDR3 region has the DNA TGTGCCAGTAGTATGGGCAGGAAGAGTAGAAACACCATATATTTT. Amino acids: CASSMGRKSRNTIYF.

This clone has only one observation. The chain joins TRBV9 to TRBJ2-4; the match to TRBD1 covers 9 bases. The trim removed 4 bases at V and 8 bases at J, leaving 10 bases unmatched. The CDR3 spans 15 residues. Germline lookup yields CDR1 SGDLS and CDR2 YYNGEE. As DNA, the CDR3 is TGTGCCAGCAGCACAACCGGGACAGGGAAGGACATTCAGTACTTC. This translates into CASSTTGTGKDIQYF.

V gene TRBV27 combines with J gene TRBJ2-3; 9 positions agree with TRBD1. This CDR3 is 13 amino acids long. The ends lost 3 bases at V and 10 bases at J; junction bases unmatched: 5. CDR1 is MNHEY, CDR2 SMNVEV, per germline (reference sequence). The CDR3 DNA is TGTGCCAGCAGTTTCTCCGACAGGGGGGCGCAGTATTTT. Residues: CASSFSDRGAQYF.

V is TRBV6-5 and J is TRBJ2-3, with D possibly being TRBD2 (6 bases). Trimming took off 0 bases at V and 0 bases at J, with 7 bases between the two ends. Germline V gene sequence: CDR1 MNHEY, CDR2 SVGAGI. This CDR3 region has 15 residues. The CDR3 sequence is CASSYSRGSTDTQYF. CDR3 bases: TGTGCCAGCAGTTACTCGCGGGGTAGCACAGATACGCAGTATTTT.

This chain connects TRBV7-2 to TRBJ2-5; 8 bases fit TRBD1. The J call may not be correct, given that the DNA end is closer to TRBJ2-7. The CDR3 is 14 residues long. Germline V gene sequence: CDR1 SGHTA, CDR2 FQGNSA. CDR3 coding DNA: TGTGCCAGCAGCTACACAGGGGGATCCTACGAGCAGTACTTC. Translated, it gives CASSYTGGSYEQYF.

A single count supports this clone. The rearrangement links TRBV2 to TRBJ2-4, with D perhaps TRBD1 (6 bases). V dropped 11 bases and J dropped 12 bases, with 14 bases sitting between them. The CDR3 loop spans 10 amino acids. The germline gives CDR1 SNHLY, CDR2 FYNNEI. The CDR3 nucleotides read TGTGCCTCACAGGGATCTCGTCAGTACTTC. Amino acid sequence: CASQGSRQYF. Full variable domain (outside the CDR3, taken from reference TRBV2 and TRBJ2-4): EPEVTQTPSHQVTQMGQEVILRCVPISNHLYFYWYRQILGQKVEFLVSFYNNEISEKSEIFDDQFSVERPDGSNFTLKIRSTKLEDSAMYFCASQGSRQYFGAGTRLSVL.